Shown below are 10 T cell receptor beta chains from a single sample sequenced in a study of blood T cell repertoires in COVID-19. The table came from immunoSEQ multiplex PCR; TCRdb's copy has only in-frame clones and leaves some out. The table lists about 200,000 clones, about 94% of them singletons. The sample comprised peripheral blood. The receptors derive from a man aged 55-75 years with COVID-19, enrolled during active disease.

The V call is TRBV14, the J call TRBJ2-6, with 9 bases aligning to TRBD1. This CDR3 has 19 residues. From germline, CDR1 is SGHDN and CDR2 FVKESK. Unmatched junction bases numbered 10, after V lost 3 bases and J lost 1 base. CDR3 nucleotide sequence: TGTGCCAGCAGCCACTGGACCGGGACAGGGAGGTCTGGGGCCAACGTCCTGACTTTC. This encodes CASSHWTGTGRSGANVLTF.

The chain uses TRBV4-2 and TRBJ1-2, with D uncertain. CDR3 length equals 15 residues. Per germline, CDR1 LGHNA and CDR2 YNFKEQ. V shed 4 bases and J shed 4 bases, with 16 bases lying between them. The CDR3 sequence: CASSPSGRESYGYTF. Written as DNA, the CDR3 is TGTGCCAGCAGCCCCAGCGGGCGGGAAAGCTATGGCTACACCTTC.

The J gene is TRBJ2-7, the V gene TRBV13; possibly TRBD1 for D (6 bases). Germline values: CDR1 PRHDT, CDR2 FYEKMQ (reference sequence). The CDR3 is 13 residues long. The V and J ends lost 5 bases and 0 bases respectively, with 8 bases between them. CDR3 in DNA: TGTGCCAGCAGCCAGGGGCACTCCTACGAGCAGTACTTC. Translating gives CASSQGHSYEQYF.

The chain employs TRBV2 and TRBJ2-1; the D gene is possibly TRBD1 (5 bases). The CDR3 spans 15 residues. Per the germline V gene, CDR1 is SNHLY and CDR2 is FYNNEI. V dropped 3 bases and J dropped 1 base, with 10 bases sitting between them. CDR3 region: CASSESTGSYNEQFF. CDR3 DNA sequence: TGTGCCAGCAGTGAGTCCACAGGTTCCTACAATGAGCAGTTCTTC.

V gene TRBV7-8 combines with J gene TRBJ2-7; 13 bases align to TRBD2. The CDR3 is made up of 15 amino acids. Germline trimming cut 5 bases from V and 3 bases from J; bases unmatched to any gene: 4. Germline loops: CDR1 SGHVS, CDR2 FQNEAQ. The CDR3 nucleotides read TGTGCCAGCAGCACAAGGACTAGCGGGAGCTACGAGCAGTACTTC. Translated, it gives CASSTRTSGSYEQYF.

This clone appeared a single time. The chain employs TRBV3-1 (or the pseudogene TRBV3-2) and TRBJ1-2; tentative D call: TRBD1 (5 bases). The CDR3 covers 15 residues. Germline V gives CDR1 LGHDT, CDR2 YNNKEL (reference sequence). Trimming stripped 1 base from V and 7 bases from J, with 16 bases between. CDR3 DNA sequence: TGTGCCAGCAGCCAAGGCGGGGGAGACCTGAGTGGCTACACCTTC. Its translation: CASSQGGGDLSGYTF.

J is TRBJ1-1 and V is TRBV6-6; TRBD1 matches at 9 bases. Germline CDR1 is MNHNY and CDR2 is SVGAGI (reference sequence). The CDR3 runs 12 residues. Trimming took 7 bases from V and 5 from J; bases not matched to a gene: 2. The CDR3, as DNA: TGTGCCAGCACCGACAGGGGGACTGAAGCTTTCTTT. Its protein is CASTDRGTEAFF.

The J gene is TRBJ1-2, the V gene TRBV3-1 (or the pseudogene TRBV3-2), with TRBD1 identical over 8 bases. The CDR3 runs to 12 residues. Per germline, CDR1 LGHDT and CDR2 YNNKEL (reference sequence). J was trimmed by 6 bases and V by 8 bases; bases with no gene match: 5. The CDR3 sequence is CASGGQVDGYTF. Here the CDR3 DNA reads TGTGCCAGCGGGGGACAGGTTGATGGCTACACCTTC.

The chain links TRBV3-1 (or the pseudogene TRBV3-2) to TRBJ2-1, with D unresolved. In germline, CDR1 is LGHDT, CDR2 YNNKEL (reference sequence). The ends were cut back, 3 bases at V and 8 bases at J, with 8 bases in the middle. The CDR3 consists of 12 residues. The CDR3 reads CASSHPPYEQFF. CDR3 DNA sequence: TGTGCCAGCAGCCACCCCCCTTATGAGCAGTTCTTC.

This clone showed up just once. The chain recombines TRBV29-1 with TRBJ2-3; possibly TRBD2 for D (7 bases). The germline V gene encodes CDR1 SQVTM and CDR2 ANQGSEA. This CDR3 is built from 16 residues. Trimming shortened V by 4 bases and J by 0 bases, and 17 bases separated the two germline ends. The CDR3 sequence is CSVGRGGGSSTDTQYF. As DNA, the CDR3 is TGCAGCGTTGGCCGAGGGGGAGGGAGTAGCACAGATACGCAGTATTTT.